The following is a T cell receptor beta chain sequence with its context. Its antigen is not identified. These data belong to a study of cytomegalovirus exposure and HLA in healthy donors. Study as a whole: An early data release held some 85 million unique TCRs from HLA-typed donors.

V lost 3 bases and J lost 4; bases outside the gene matches: 6. Germline V gene sequence: CDR1 SNHLY, CDR2 FYNNEI. CDR3 length equals 15 residues. Study conclusions and caveats: Immune exposure data for these donors was limited to CMV serostatus. The study put 150 to 200 TCR beta chains on its list as cytomegalovirus-associated. Per published accounts, TCR beta sequences correctly predicted the HLA-A and HLA-B alleles of most subjects.

A multiplex PCR was run with 60 Vbeta primers and 13 Jbeta primers. Sequencing was performed with immunoSEQ multiplex PCR; in TCRdb, only in-frame clones are kept and a portion is missing. The table includes 160,000 or so clones, 80% to 90% detected once. The sequencing sample was made of PBMCs. The chain has TRBV2 and TRBJ2-5; 9 bases agree with TRBD1. This TCR was sampled from a man aged 50 to 60 in good health and CMV-seropositive. In DNA, the CDR3 is TGTGCCAGCAGTGAGCGGGGGACAGGGACAGAGACCCAGTACTTC. It codes for CASSERGTGTETQYF.